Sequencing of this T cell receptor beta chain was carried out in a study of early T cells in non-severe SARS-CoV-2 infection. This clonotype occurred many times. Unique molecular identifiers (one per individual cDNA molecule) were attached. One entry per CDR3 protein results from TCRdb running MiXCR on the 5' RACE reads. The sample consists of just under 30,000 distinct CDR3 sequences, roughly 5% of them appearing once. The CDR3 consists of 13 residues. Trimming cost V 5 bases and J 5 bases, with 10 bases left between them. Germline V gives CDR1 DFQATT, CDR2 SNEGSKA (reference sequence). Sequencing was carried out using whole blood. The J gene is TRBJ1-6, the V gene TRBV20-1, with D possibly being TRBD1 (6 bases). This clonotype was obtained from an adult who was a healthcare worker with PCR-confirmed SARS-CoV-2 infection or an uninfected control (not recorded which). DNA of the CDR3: TGCAGTGCTCCGTACAGGGATAATTCACCCCTCCACTTT. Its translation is CSAPYRDNSPLHF.